A selection of T cell receptor beta chains follows, all from one sample in a study of blood T cell repertoires in COVID-19. Profiling relied on immunoSEQ multiplex PCR, and the TCRdb table lists in-frame clones only, not all of them. Of about 140,000 clones listed, 88% were seen once; the top ten hold approximately 2.5%. What was sequenced was peripheral blood. These receptor sequences come from a human donor with COVID-19, enrolled during active disease. The donor label of this sample is uncertain. CDR3s include the opening cysteine and the closing phenylalanine or tryptophan. The D gene is left open where the match is weak. Size values are once, few and many counts, or a class for expanded clones, and some rows have none.

abundance | j_gene | v_gene | d_gene | CDR3nt | CDR3aa
NA | TRBJ1-2 | TRBV3-1/TRBV3-2 | NA | TGTGCCAGCAGCCAAAACGTAGTGATTAATGGCTACACCTTC | CASSQNVVINGYTF
NA | TRBJ1-1 | TRBV6-1 | NA | TGTGCCAGCAGTGAAAGAGATATGAACACTGAAGCTTTCTTT | CASSERDMNTEAFF
NA | TRBJ1-1 | TRBV6-1 | NA | TGTGCCAGCAGTGAAGGGACAATGAACACTGAAGCTTTCTTT | CASSEGTMNTEAFF
NA | TRBJ1-2 | TRBV6-5 | TRBD1 | TGTGCCAGCAGCAGACAGGGGGGTGACTATGGCTACACCTTC | CASSRQGGDYGYTF
once | TRBJ2-5 | TRBV27 | NA | TGTGCCAGCAGTTCCAGGTACCAAGAGACCCAGTACTTC | CASSSRYQETQYF
NA | TRBJ1-5 | TRBV2 | NA | TGTGCCAGCAGTGAAGGGCGGTATCAGCCCCAGCATTTT | CASSEGRYQPQHF
NA | TRBJ1-1 | TRBV30 | TRBD1 | TGTGCCTGGAGTGTAGGACAGGACGGCACTGAAGCTTTCTTT | CAWSVGQDGTEAFF
NA | TRBJ2-5 | TRBV6-5 | NA | TGTGCCAGCAGCGCAGGGCACCGACAGCAAGAGACCCAGTACTTC | CASSAGHRQQETQYF
few | TRBJ2-7 | TRBV6-6 | TRBD1 | TGTGCCAGCAGTTTGCAGGGGGCGACGTACGAGCAGTACTTC | CASSLQGATYEQYF
few | TRBJ1-3 | TRBV4-2 | NA | TGTGCCAGCAGCCAAGATTCGGGTGCGGCTAGCGGAAACACCATATATTTT | CASSQDSGAASGNTIYF
NA | TRBJ1-4 | TRBV2 | NA | TGTGCCAGCCGCCTGGACAGCTCTAATGAAAAACTGTTTTTT | CASRLDSSNEKLFF
NA | TRBJ2-7 | TRBV3-1/TRBV3-2 | TRBD1 | TGTGCCAGCAGCGAGCCGGGACAGCGCTACGAGCAGTACTTC | CASSEPGQRYEQYF
NA | TRBJ2-2 | TRBV5-1 | TRBD1 | TGCGCCAGCAGCTTGGGACAGGGCTCCGGGGAGCTGTTTTTT | CASSLGQGSGELFF
NA | TRBJ1-1 | TRBV29-1 | NA | TGCAGCGCCCGTGAGGGAGGGGGCACTGAAGCTTTCTTT | CSAREGGGTEAFF
NA | TRBJ2-5 | TRBV27 | NA | TGTGCCAGCAGTCAATCGTTGGGCTCCAACCTTAAAGAGACCCAGTACTTC | CASSQSLGSNLKETQYF
NA | TRBJ2-5 | TRBV9 | TRBD2 | TGTGCCAGCAGCGTAGCCCTCCAACTAGCGGGAGTAGAGACCCAGTACTTC | CASSVALQLAGVETQYF
NA | TRBJ1-5 | TRBV4-1 | NA | TGCGCCAGCAGCCAAGGCCCGGGGGGGTGGAGCAATCAGCCCCAGCATTTT | CASSQGPGGWSNQPQHF
NA | TRBJ2-2 | TRBV5-4 | NA | TGTGCCAGCAGCTCCTGGGCCTCAAGGGGCGGGGAGCTGTTTTTT | CASSSWASRGGELFF
NA | TRBJ1-1 | TRBV11-2 | NA | TGTGCCAGCAGCCCCCGGGAGGGTAGGGTGAACACTGAAGCTTTCTTT | CASSPREGRVNTEAFF
NA | TRBJ1-1 | TRBV5-1 | TRBD1 | TGCGCCAGCAGCTTGGCCCGAGGACAGGAGAATCTGAACACTGAAGCTTTCTTT | CASSLARGQENLNTEAFF
few | TRBJ2-7 | TRBV19 | TRBD2 | TGTGCCAGTAGCAGCGGGGAGGGCATCCACGAGCAGTACTTC | CASSSGEGIHEQYF
once | TRBJ2-1 | TRBV24-1 | NA | TGTGCCACCAGTGATTCCCGGACAGTCGAGCAGTTCTTC | CATSDSRTVEQFF
NA | TRBJ2-7 | TRBV13 | TRBD1 | TGTGCCAGCAGCTTCGGGACAGGATATTACGAGCAGTACTTC | CASSFGTGYYEQYF
NA | TRBJ1-2 | TRBV12-3/TRBV12-4 | NA | TGTGCCAGCAGCAGGGAGGGTCATGGCTACACCTTC | CASSREGHGYTF
once | TRBJ1-5 | TRBV6-5 | TRBD1 | TGTGCCAGCAGTCCGGACAGGGAGCACAATCAGCCCCAGCATTTT | CASSPDREHNQPQHF
NA | TRBJ2-4 | TRBV3-1/TRBV3-2 | NA | TGTGCCAGCAGCCCTTCAGGTGTGGACATTCAGTACTTC | CASSPSGVDIQYF
NA | TRBJ1-1 | TRBV5-5 | NA | TGTGCCAGCAGCCACGAACCGGGGGGTCACACTGAAGCTTTCTTT | CASSHEPGGHTEAFF
NA | TRBJ1-5 | TRBV10-3 | NA | TGTGCCATCAGTGAGTCGGAGGCTTTTAATCAGCCCCAGCATTTT | CAISESEAFNQPQHF
NA | TRBJ2-3 | TRBV9 | NA | TGTGCCAGCCAGTATGACTCCACTAGCACAGATACGCAGTATTTT | CASQYDSTSTDTQYF
NA | TRBJ2-7 | TRBV5-1 | NA | TGCGCCAGCTCGGAAATGACAGGTGACGAGCAGTACTTC | CASSEMTGDEQYF
once | TRBJ1-1 | TRBV5-5 | NA | TGTGCCAGCAGCTTGGAACCTGGACTCCAAGCTTTCTTT | CASSLEPGLQAFF
NA | TRBJ2-2 | TRBV19 | TRBD1 | TGTGCCACCACGACAGGGGCAGGGGCCGGGGAGCTGTTTTTT | CATTTGAGAGELFF
NA | TRBJ2-3 | TRBV19 | NA | TGTGCCAGTAGTATAGGCGCCCTAGATACGCAGTATTTT | CASSIGALDTQYF
NA | TRBJ2-7 | TRBV4-2 | NA | TGTGCCAGCAGCCAAGATCGAGAGGAGGTGCAGTACTTC | CASSQDREEVQYF
NA | TRBJ1-1 | TRBV10-3 | NA | TGTGCCAGCACCCCAGGGGCTCCGATGAACACTGAAGCTTTCTTT | CASTPGAPMNTEAFF
NA | TRBJ2-2 | TRBV30 | NA | TGTGCCTGGAGCCGAGTCACCGGGGAGCTGTTTTTT | CAWSRVTGELFF
NA | TRBJ1-1 | TRBV7-9 | TRBD1 | TGTGCCAGCAGCTTAGGGGCAGGGGGAAACACTGAAGCTTTCTTT | CASSLGAGGNTEAFF
few | TRBJ2-5 | TRBV6-1 | TRBD2 | TGTGCCAGCAGTGAACCTCTAGCGGACCTTAGAAAGGAGACCCAGTACTTC | CASSEPLADLRKETQYF
NA | TRBJ1-6 | TRBV6-5 | NA | TGTGCCAGCAGTTACGTGGGGGGGTATAATTCACCCCTCCACTTT | CASSYVGGYNSPLHF
once | TRBJ2-7 | TRBV3-1/TRBV3-2 | TRBD1 | TGTGCCAGCAGCCCGCGGACAGGCCAACCCTACGAGCAGTACTTC | CASSPRTGQPYEQYF
NA | TRBJ2-5 | TRBV13 | NA | TGTGCCAGCAGCTTTGGCGATTGGGGGGGCGGCCAGACCCAGTACTTC | CASSFGDWGGGQTQYF
NA | TRBJ1-4 | TRBV4-1 | TRBD1 | TGCGCCAGCAGCCGCCGGGCCCAGGGGGTAGGTGAAAAACTGTTTTTT | CASSRRAQGVGEKLFF
NA | TRBJ2-2 | TRBV19 | NA | TGTGCCAGTAGTATATCGGTGAACACCGGGGAGCTGTTTTTT | CASSISVNTGELFF
NA | TRBJ2-2 | TRBV19 | NA | TGTGCCAGTAGTTCTGGGAGAAGGGAGCTGTTTTTT | CASSSGRRELFF
NA | TRBJ2-2 | TRBV4-2 | TRBD2 | TGTGCCAGCACCACCCGGGCGGGGGGTACAACCGGGGAGCTGTTTTTT | CASTTRAGGTTGELFF
NA | TRBJ1-2 | TRBV5-1 | TRBD1 | TGCGCCAGCAGCTTCTCCCAGACAGGGGGCTATGGCTACACCTTC | CASSFSQTGGYGYTF
NA | TRBJ2-7 | TRBV7-3 | TRBD1 | TGTGCCAGCAGCCCAGACAGGGGGTCATACGAGCAGTACTTC | CASSPDRGSYEQYF
once | TRBJ1-2 | TRBV9 | NA | TGTGCCAGCAGCGTCTCAGGGTTGGGCTACACCTTC | CASSVSGLGYTF
NA | TRBJ2-1 | TRBV14 | TRBD2 | TGTGCCAGCAGCCAAGATTGGACTAGAGCCAATGAGCAGTTCTTC | CASSQDWTRANEQFF
NA | TRBJ2-5 | TRBV2 | NA | TGTGCCAGCATTCTCAACCCCGGGGGGCGTTTGAGGGAGACCCAGTACTTC | CASILNPGGRLRETQYF
NA | TRBJ2-3 | TRBV10-1 | NA | TGCGCCAGCAGTGAGTCTATGGCAGGGAAGGATACGCAGTATTTT | CASSESMAGKDTQYF
NA | TRBJ1-6 | TRBV27 | TRBD1 | TGTGCCAGCAGCGGACAGGCCTCCAATTCACCCCTCCACTTT | CASSGQASNSPLHF
NA | TRBJ2-5 | TRBV7-3 | TRBD2 | TGTGCCAGCAGCTTCGGAGCGGGGGTCCAAGAGACCCAGTACTTC | CASSFGAGVQETQYF
NA | TRBJ2-3 | TRBV5-1 | TRBD1 | TGCGCCAGCAGTGTAAGACCCGGGACAGGCACAGATACGCAGTATTTT | CASSVRPGTGTDTQYF
NA | TRBJ2-7 | TRBV6-6 | TRBD2 | TGTGCCAGCAACGAAAGACTAGCGGGGGGGCTAGTCGAGCAGTACTTC | CASNERLAGGLVEQYF